The present entry profiles one TCR beta chain with its context. Its antigen is currently unknown. The method was immunoSEQ multiplex PCR; TCRdb's version includes in-frame clones alone and lacks a portion of them. The table has roughly 250,000 clones, around 82% seen once; the top ten hold less than 0.75%. The data belong to a study of Tregs in tolerant kidney transplant recipients. Study-wide results and limits: Few patients were studied, so findings need validation in larger groups. Tregs expanded with activated donor B cells seemed most donor-specific.

The sample taken for sequencing was CD4+ T cells from blood. The clonotype originates from a human donor in good health.

Here the CDR3 reads CASSVRPPQRMDEQYF. CDR3 bases: TGTGCCAGCAGTGTCCGCCCTCCCCAGAGGATGGATGAGCAGTACTTC. The V call is TRBV6-1, the J call TRBJ2-7, with D unresolved. Germline CDR1 is MNHNS and CDR2 is SASEGT. The ends were cut back, 4 bases at V and 7 bases at J, with 23 bases in the middle. There are 16 residues in the CDR3.